These T cell receptor beta chains were read from a single sample in a study of blood T cells in healthy people across ages. A single record per CDR3 protein comes from TCRdb applying MiXCR to the 5' RACE reads. This table has fewer than 950,000 distinct CDR3 sequences, 30% to 45% appearing once. The material sequenced was blood. These receptors came from a man younger than 35 in good health. CDR3s include the opening cysteine and the closing phenylalanine or tryptophan. The D gene is left open where the match is weak. Size is omitted from some rows. Given values are once, few, many or a class for expanded clones.

clone size: -
D gene: -
J gene: TRBJ1-1
V gene: TRBV6-1
CDR3 protein: CASSEGFMNTEAFF
CDR3 DNA: TGTGCCAGCAGTGAAGGATTCATGAACACTGAAGCTTTCTTT

clone size: many
D gene: -
J gene: TRBJ2-3
V gene: TRBV7-7
CDR3 protein: CASSPTSTASTDTQYF
CDR3 DNA: TGTGCTAGCAGTCCCACCTCGACGGCTAGCACAGATACGCAGTATTTT

clone size: -
D gene: TRBD2
J gene: TRBJ2-1
V gene: TRBV20-1
CDR3 protein: CSASALADNEQFF
CDR3 DNA: TGCAGTGCTAGCGCACTAGCGGACAATGAGCAGTTCTTC

clone size: -
D gene: TRBD2
J gene: TRBJ2-1
V gene: TRBV18
CDR3 protein: CASSPWRVTREAQETQFF
CDR3 DNA: TGTGCCAGCTCACCGTGGCGGGTTACTCGGGAGGCCCAAGAGACCCAGTTCTTC

clone size: -
D gene: TRBD1
J gene: TRBJ2-2
V gene: TRBV4-1
CDR3 protein: CASSQEDRGTLGELFF
CDR3 DNA: TGCGCCAGCAGCCAAGAGGACAGGGGGACCCTCGGGGAGCTGTTTTTT

clone size: many
D gene: -
J gene: TRBJ1-1
V gene: TRBV10-3
CDR3 protein: CAISEMVGITEAFF
CDR3 DNA: TGTGCCATCAGTGAGATGGTAGGGATAACTGAAGCTTTCTTT

clone size: -
D gene: -
J gene: TRBJ1-4
V gene: TRBV10-3
CDR3 protein: CAISESINSDEKLFF
CDR3 DNA: TGTGCCATCAGTGAGTCGATTAATAGTGATGAAAAACTGTTTTTT

clone size: few
D gene: -
J gene: TRBJ2-5
V gene: TRBV7-2
CDR3 protein: CASSLGTPEETQYF
CDR3 DNA: TGTGCCAGCAGCTTAGGGACACCTGAAGAGACCCAGTACTTC

clone size: few
D gene: -
J gene: TRBJ2-7
V gene: TRBV6-5
CDR3 protein: CASSYSSGRTYEQYF
CDR3 DNA: TGTGCCAGCAGTTACTCCTCAGGGAGAACCTACGAGCAGTACTTC

clone size: once
D gene: TRBD2
J gene: TRBJ2-1
V gene: TRBV29-1
CDR3 protein: CSVTKWTSGRGVVEQFF
CDR3 DNA: TGCAGCGTGACGAAGTGGACTAGCGGGAGGGGGGTCGTTGAGCAGTTCTTC

clone size: few
D gene: -
J gene: TRBJ1-2
V gene: TRBV27
CDR3 protein: CASSSSGVNYGYTF
CDR3 DNA: -

clone size: many
D gene: TRBD1
J gene: TRBJ1-1
V gene: TRBV6-5
CDR3 protein: CASSFRGDAEAFF
CDR3 DNA: TGTGCCAGCAGTTTCAGGGGGGATGCTGAAGCTTTCTTT

clone size: -
D gene: TRBD1
J gene: TRBJ2-5
V gene: TRBV5-6
CDR3 protein: CASSFGDRGLREQYF
CDR3 DNA: TGTGCCAGCAGCTTTGGGGACAGGGGTTTGCGGGAGCAGTACTTC

clone size: few
D gene: -
J gene: TRBJ2-5
V gene: TRBV7-2
CDR3 protein: CASSSSSVQETQYF
CDR3 DNA: TGTGCCAGCAGCTCCTCTAGCGTTCAAGAGACCCAGTACTTC

clone size: -
D gene: -
J gene: TRBJ2-7
V gene: TRBV6-1
CDR3 protein: CASLRDPSPGERYF
CDR3 DNA: TGTGCCAGTCTCCGGGATCCTTCTCCGGGCGAGCGGTACTTC

clone size: -
D gene: -
J gene: TRBJ2-3
V gene: TRBV3-1
CDR3 protein: CASSQVRRASTDTQYF
CDR3 DNA: TGTGCCAGCAGCCAAGTAAGACGAGCGAGCACAGATACGCAGTATTTT

clone size: -
D gene: -
J gene: TRBJ1-5
V gene: TRBV2
CDR3 protein: CASTIDSYNQPQHF
CDR3 DNA: TGTGCCAGCACCATCGACAGTTACAATCAGCCCCAGCATTTT

clone size: many
D gene: -
J gene: TRBJ2-1
V gene: TRBV20-1
CDR3 protein: CSAILAATYNEQFF
CDR3 DNA: TGCAGTGCTATATTGGCGGCAACTTACAATGAGCAGTTCTTC

clone size: -
D gene: -
J gene: TRBJ2-5
V gene: TRBV12-3/TRBV12-4
CDR3 protein: CASSYSSSKETQYF
CDR3 DNA: TGTGCCAGCAGTTATTCGAGTTCGAAAGAGACCCAGTACTTC

clone size: -
D gene: -
J gene: TRBJ1-1
V gene: TRBV7-2
CDR3 protein: CASSFGSVRGGTEAFF
CDR3 DNA: TGTGCCAGCAGCTTTGGCAGCGTACGGGGGGGCACTGAAGCTTTCTTT

clone size: few
D gene: -
J gene: TRBJ2-5
V gene: TRBV12-3/TRBV12-4
CDR3 protein: CASSRAGGTIKETQYF
CDR3 DNA: TGTGCCAGCAGCCGCGCAGGTGGGACCATTAAAGAGACCCAGTACTTC

clone size: few
D gene: TRBD1
J gene: TRBJ1-1
V gene: TRBV10-3
CDR3 protein: CAIREGQMNTEAFF
CDR3 DNA: TGTGCCATCAGGGAGGGACAGATGAACACTGAAGCTTTCTTT

clone size: -
D gene: -
J gene: TRBJ1-1
V gene: TRBV20-1
CDR3 protein: CSARRDARMNTEAFF
CDR3 DNA: TGCAGTGCTAGAAGGGACGCCAGAATGAACACTGAAGCTTTCTTT

clone size: -
D gene: -
J gene: TRBJ2-7
V gene: TRBV6-6
CDR3 protein: CASSVKGSHEQYF
CDR3 DNA: TGTGCCAGCAGTGTAAAGGGGTCCCACGAGCAGTACTTC

clone size: few
D gene: TRBD1
J gene: TRBJ1-6
V gene: TRBV7-9
CDR3 protein: CASSTGGRYSPLHF
CDR3 DNA: TGTGCCAGCAGCACAGGGGGCAGATATTCACCCCTCCACTTT

clone size: -
D gene: -
J gene: TRBJ2-3
V gene: TRBV24-1
CDR3 protein: CATSDLIEADTQYF
CDR3 DNA: TGTGCCACCAGTGATTTGATAGAGGCAGATACGCAGTATTTT

clone size: few
D gene: TRBD1
J gene: TRBJ1-1
V gene: TRBV14
CDR3 protein: CASRSRTGATEAFF
CDR3 DNA: TGTGCCAGCAGAAGCAGGACAGGGGCCACTGAAGCTTTCTTT